This T cell receptor beta chain was observed in a study of regulatory T cells in long-lasting Graves disease listed by TCRdb under 2021. Context from the whole study: Antithyroid drugs had been taken for less than 3 months by newly diagnosed Graves' disease patients. A total of around 35 samples underwent TCR sequencing, from some 13 patients with persistent Graves' disease and some 20 patients with newly diagnosed Graves' disease. The study took place in China and was registered as a clinical trial. Persistent Graves' disease patients were compared with newly diagnosed Graves' disease patients by peripheral blood TCR sequencing and RNA sequencing. Study-wide findings and limitations: The authors acknowledged the small sample size as a limitation that may reduce accuracy. Lower TCR Shannon entropy and fewer highly expanded clones were observed in persistent Graves' disease patients than in newly diagnosed patients, which suggested clonal expansion. Sequencing and analysis were limited to the TCR beta chain. Persistent patients shared more public clonotypes among themselves (around 3,000) than newly diagnosed patients did (approximately 900). Peripheral blood alone was examined, since thyroid tissue, which constituted the primary lesion, could not be accessed. TRBV28, TRBJ1-2 and TRBJ2-5 were preferentially used in persistent disease, while TRBV20-1 and TRBJ2-1 were favored in newly diagnosed disease.

Points on this clonotype: What this receptor recognizes is not known. There are no base qualities to consult, and no much larger clone falls within one base.

Libraries were prepared through multiplex PCR. Sequencer: Illumina HiSeq 4000. iRepertoire HTBI primers and Arm-PCR amplification of CDR3 regions were used to construct TCR beta libraries. PCR products were gel purified before sequencing. As for the original processing: Across samples, approximately 68 TRBV and 12 to 15 TRBJ segments were identified and used for gene usage analysis of CDR3 amino acid clonotypes. Filtered high-quality paired reads were merged into contigs using COPE and FqMerger. Contigs were aligned with BLAST to IMGT TRBV, TRBD and TRBJ reference genes, and CDR3 was defined per IMGT. Any clonotype with a frequency above 0.1% was counted as a highly expanded clone. Shannon entropy served as the measure of repertoire diversity, while the Gini coefficient captured V-J evenness. Public clonotypes were defined as clonotypes shared by more than one individual. The public sequencing data were trimmed at Q25 with fastp and processed into clonotypes with MiXCR by TCRdb, which kept only in-frame beta chains. Rows are unified per CDR3 protein, each entry keeping the most common DNA and genes. TCRdb, rather than the study authors, made the V and J calls. The sample has under 300,000 distinct CDR3 sequences on record, 18% of them singletons. 14% of the sample is taken by the ten largest.

V is shortened by 4 bases, J by 5 bases, and the region joining them spans 11 bases. CDR1 and CDR2 (SEHNR, FQNEAQ) derive from the germline V gene (reference sequence). Inclusive of the bounding cysteine and phenylalanine, the CDR3 is 13 residues long. Here the CDR3 DNA is all that survives: 39 bases in frame from base 1. The time point label for this specimen denotes: newly diagnosed GD, antithyroid drugs for less than 3 months. For both TCR sequencing and RNA sequencing, RNA was extracted from PBMCs in TRIzol. Graves' disease was diagnosed according to American Thyroid Association guidelines. Patients for the study were recruited at an endocrinology department in Xi'an, China. From each patient, approximately 9 milliliters of peripheral blood was collected into an EDTA anticoagulant tube. Ficoll Paque Plus density gradient separation was used to isolate PBMCs, and no further T cell sorting was done. An Agilent 2100 Bioanalyzer and agarose gel were used to check RNA quality, while a NanoDrop 2000 measured RNA concentration.

These data were also filed under a second study, of T cells in Graves' hyperthyroidism and ophthalmopathy. As the second paper documents: Graves' hyperthyroidism was defined as stable when no progression to ophthalmopathy occurred over 18 months of follow-up. Hyperthyroidism patients were aged 18 to 65 years and newly diagnosed, with disease duration of less than 2 months. The study excluded patients with uncontrolled infections, other autoimmune diseases, pregnancy or lactation. Diagnoses were established on the basis of clinical symptoms, serum thyroxine and TRAb, thyroid ultrasound, and orbital computed tomography. A first-round RT-PCR of the TCR CDR3 used the HTBI primer set with the Qiagen OneStep RT-PCR kit. Most expanded thyroid clonotypes (frequency above 0.001) were also detected in blood, a finding suggesting that blood repertoires may reflect thyroid immune responses. In cross-validation, a model built on a 13 V-J signature told ophthalmopathy apart from stable hyperthyroidism with approximately 90% sensitivity and about 81% specificity, and in testing the same model reached 80%/75%. In validation, the model predicted progression to ophthalmopathy a median of roughly six months before onset, with about 67% sensitivity and 72.22% specificity. To identify TCR V-J signatures that set the groups apart, the researchers used a discovery cohort of more than 95 patients, made up of roughly 45 with Graves' ophthalmopathy and about 60 with stable Graves' hyperthyroidism. Prospective prediction of ophthalmopathy was tested in an independent validation cohort of under 20 hyperthyroidism patients and 15 to 17 patients who later progressed to ophthalmopathy. The roughly 99 discovery patients were divided at random into training and test sets in a 7:3 ratio. The study also compared thyroid tissue and blood T-cell repertoires from roughly six Graves' hyperthyroidism patients. After blood sampling, hyperthyroidism patients were treated with methimazole at a starting dose of 30 mg daily, and ophthalmopathy patients were treated with high-dose intravenous methylprednisolone. Libraries were constructed in a second round of multiplex PCR, after which size selection and purification were performed. Libraries were sequenced paired-end with 100 bp reads on an Illumina HiSeq2000. Raw data were processed with SOAPnuke, discarding reads with adapters, uncalled bases, mean Phred below 15, or no exact constant-primer or identifier match. High-quality paired reads were merged using COPE v1.2.5, and each unique nucleotide sequence was defined as a clonotype. MiTCR v1.1 was used to align clonotypes to the IMGT TRBV, TRBD and TRBJ reference segments. Analysis was restricted to V-J combinations with a frequency above 0.0001, which covered about 99% of repertoires. The TCS score was defined as F50 (clonal expansion) divided by E x V (chaos), with BLOSUM62-based TCRdist calculated between CDR3 peptides within each V-J. Welch's t-statistics and random forest reduced 450 to 600 V-J features to 10 to 15, which were used in a naive Bayes classifier (R e1071). Sample size was not statistically predetermined, and blinding of investigators to group allocation was not performed. According to the paper, TCR Vbeta CDR3 sequencing was carried out on roughly 130 peripheral blood samples, which came from approximately 41 ophthalmopathy, around 74 hyperthyroidism and some 17 progressor patients.

The receptor was isolated from a woman younger than 45 with Graves disease. Donor details come from another sample of the same person, matched by shared clones. This chain is built from TRBV7-9 and TRBJ1-1, with an unclear D gene assignment. The sequencing used peripheral blood mononuclear cells (PBMCs), collected at new diagnosis, from a patient treated with antithyroid drugs. The CDR3 protein is CASSSTDWTEAFF. Read as DNA, the sequence is TGTGCCAGCAGCTCAACAGACTGGACTGAAGCTTTCTTT.